This note documents a single T cell receptor (beta chain) sequence. No antigen is known for it. This CDR3 comprises 17 residues. The V and J ends lost 0 bases and 7 bases, in that order; junction bases with no gene match: 8. Germline V lookup: CDR1 LGHNA, CDR2 YSLEER. The data belong to a study of somatic mutations in cytotoxic T cells in rheumatoid arthritis. Across the study: Prior to any treatment and right after diagnosis, patient blood (roughly 30 ml EDTA) was drawn.

Data came from immunoSEQ multiplex PCR; TCRdb stores just in-frame clones and leaves some out. Of over 3,000 clones in the sample, about 74% were seen once. Broader study findings: Rising age went with increasing CD8+ clonality in rheumatoid arthritis patients; healthy controls showed no such increase.

This TCR was sampled from an adult with rheumatoid arthritis. Sequenced input: CD8+ T cells sorted from blood. This rearrangement joins TRBV4-3 to TRBJ2-4, with 11 positions matching TRBD2. CDR3 nucleotide sequence: TGCGCCAGCAGCCAAGATTTAGCGGGAGGGCCGAGGAACATTCAGTACTTC. Protein sequence: CASSQDLAGGPRNIQYF.